This TCR beta chain was obtained from a study of T-cell memory formation after mild COVID-19. Points from the study as a whole: Mainly CM and EM harbored the contracting CD4+ clones; mainly EMRA harbored the CD8+ ones.

cDNA libraries for TCR alpha and TCR beta, carrying sample barcodes and UMIs, came from 5'RACE with constant-segment primers. Via MiXCR, TCRdb re-called the 5' RACE reads, giving one row per CDR3 protein. The data show around 200,000 distinct CDR3 sequences, with around a sixth seen just once and 3% to 4.5% held by the top ten. Trimming cost V 2 bases and J 5 bases; bases outside gene matches: 3. The CDR3 covers 15 residues. Looked up from germline, CDR1 is MNHEY and CDR2 is SVGEGT. This clonotype was counted only a few times. Its specificity is unknown. V gene TRBV6-2 or TRBV6-3 combines with J gene TRBJ2-1; 10 nucleotides agree with TRBD2. Sequences were obtained from PBMCs or a T cell subset sorted from them (not recorded which). The TCR was taken from a man aged 18-30 years who had mild COVID-19 (a few samples of this study predate the infection). Cell type and time point are not known. The CDR3 sequence is CASSYGLAGDNEQFF. CDR3 nucleotides: TGTGCCAGCAGTTACGGTCTAGCGGGGGACAATGAGCAGTTCTTC.